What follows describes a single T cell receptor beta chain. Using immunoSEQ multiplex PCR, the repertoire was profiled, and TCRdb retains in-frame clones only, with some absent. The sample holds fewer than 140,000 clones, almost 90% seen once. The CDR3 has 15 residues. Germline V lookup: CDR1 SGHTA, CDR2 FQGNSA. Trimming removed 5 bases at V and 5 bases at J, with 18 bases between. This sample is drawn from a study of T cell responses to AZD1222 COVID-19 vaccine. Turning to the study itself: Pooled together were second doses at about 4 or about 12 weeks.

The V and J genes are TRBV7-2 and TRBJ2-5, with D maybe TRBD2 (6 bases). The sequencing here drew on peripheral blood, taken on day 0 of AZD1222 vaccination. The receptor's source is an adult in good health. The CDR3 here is CASSATASVGETQYF. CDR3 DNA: TGTGCCAGCAGCGCCACCGCTAGCGTCGGCGAGACCCAGTACTTC.